The 25 T cell receptor beta chains presented below share a single source sample, sequenced in a study of human T cells and chemical hapten exposure. TCRdb used MiXCR to reprocess the RACE reads, holding one entry per CDR3 protein. This sample has about 380,000 distinct CDR3 sequences, with around 5.5% found just once. Time point here: pre-sensitization, week 0. The treatment: therapeutic diphenylcyclopropenone sensitization with weekly scalp DPC. Material: whole blood, obtained in connection with sensitization to the hapten diphenylcyclopropenone (DPC). The source is a woman between 50 and 59 years old with alopecia areata. Some clones in this sample may be carry-over from other donors' samples.

The chain uses TRBV6-2 or TRBV6-3 and TRBJ2-1, with D unclear. Deletions cut 5 bases from V and 0 bases from J, with 11 bases between. CDR3 length equals 15 residues. From germline, CDR1 is MNHEY and CDR2 SVGEGT. The CDR3 is CASSPSGLSYNEQFF. In DNA, the CDR3 is TGTGCCAGCAGTCCCTCCGGGCTCTCCTACAATGAGCAGTTCTTC.

This clonotype was seen ten or more times. The gene calls are TRBV20-1 and TRBJ1-1, with 7 bases aligning to TRBD1. Trimming cost V 1 base and J 1 base; bases outside gene matches: 0. CDR1 and CDR2 (germline): DFQATT, SNEGSKA (reference sequence). This CDR3 spans 13 amino acids. CDR3 region: CSARGTGNTEAFF. CDR3 nucleotide sequence: TGCAGTGCTAGAGGGACAGGGAACACTGAAGCTTTCTTT.

The chain couples TRBV9 to TRBJ2-2, with D hard to call. V shed 3 bases and J shed 3 bases, with 6 bases lying between them. The CDR3 has 13 amino acids. Germline lookup yields CDR1 SGDLS and CDR2 YYNGEE. The CDR3 loop is CASSGIYTGELFF. CDR3 bases: TGTGCCAGCAGCGGTATATACACCGGGGAGCTGTTTTTT.

The table lists this clonotype with many counts. The chain couples TRBV5-1 to TRBJ2-3, with 10 bases fitting TRBD2. The germline V gene has CDR1 SGHRS and CDR2 YFSETQ. V lost 0 bases to trimming and J lost 2 bases; unmatched junction nucleotides: 6. The CDR3 runs 17 residues. CDR3 in amino acids: CASSLVGLAAHTDTQYF. CDR3 bases: TGCGCCAGCAGCTTGGTTGGACTAGCGGCCCACACAGATACGCAGTATTTT.

This clonotype was detected only a few times. V usage is TRBV6-2 or TRBV6-3 and J usage is TRBJ2-1; 7 bases line up with TRBD2. This CDR3 is built from 17 residues. Germline assignment: CDR1 MNHEY and CDR2 SVGEGT. V trimming: 6 bases; J trimming: 13 bases; junction bases outside the gene matches: 24. The CDR3: CASRLPTVGGSSAKQFF. The CDR3, as DNA: TGTGCCAGCAGGCTCCCTACGGTCGGCGGGAGCTCAGCCAAACAGTTCTTC.

This clonotype was counted only a few times. The J gene is TRBJ1-3, the V gene TRBV5-1, with a possible D match to TRBD1 (5 bases). The CDR3 is made up of 16 amino acids. V was cut by 4 bases and J by 0 bases, with 14 bases left in between. CDR1 SGHRS and CDR2 YFSETQ come from the germline V gene. Here the CDR3 reads CASSRDRKFSGNTIYF. The CDR3 bases are TGCGCCAGCAGCAGAGACAGAAAATTCTCTGGAAACACCATATATTTT.

In this sample, this clonotype turned up a few times. CDR3 DNA sequence: TGTGCCAGCAAATCCTCCCCAGCCTACGAGCAGTACTTC. Amino acids: CASKSSPAYEQYF. The chain has TRBV6-5 and TRBJ2-7; no definite D call. The CDR3 consists of 13 residues. Germline V gene sequence: CDR1 MNHEY, CDR2 SVGAGI. Trimming stripped 7 bases from V and 2 bases from J, with 12 bases between.

The chain uses TRBV6-1 and TRBJ1-1; 9 nucleotides agree with TRBD1. Germline CDR1 and CDR2: MNHNS and SASEGT. Trimming removed 9 bases from V and 0 bases from J; junction bases left unmatched: 11. The CDR3 loop spans 16 amino acids. CDR3 sequence: CASRTGETWMNTEAFF. In DNA form, the CDR3 reads TGTGCCAGTAGGACAGGGGAGACCTGGATGAACACTGAAGCTTTCTTT.

This clonotype was detected many times. The gene calls are TRBV4-3 and TRBJ2-6; possibly TRBD1 or TRBD2 for D (5 bases each). Germline V gene data show CDR1 as LGHNA and CDR2 as YSLEER. Trimming took off 4 bases at V and 7 bases at J, with 14 bases between the two ends. This CDR3 has 15 amino acids. Here the CDR3 DNA reads TGCGCCAGCAGCCGATCACTGGGGGTAGCCAACGTCCTGACTTTC. Translating it yields CASSRSLGVANVLTF.

This clonotype was recorded at least ten times. J is TRBJ2-4 and V is TRBV20-1; D ambiguous. V lost 3 bases to trimming and J lost 9 bases, with 21 bases between them. This CDR3 spans 15 amino acids. The germline V gene encodes CDR1 DFQATT and CDR2 SNEGSKA (reference sequence). The CDR3 nucleotides read TGCAGTGCTAGGGCCCTCAAGGGAACGGGCGCCATTCAGTACTTC. Residues: CSARALKGTGAIQYF.

This clonotype came up a few times. This chain connects TRBV12-3 or TRBV12-4 to TRBJ1-5; the D gene is possibly TRBD1 (5 bases). V gave up 2 bases and J gave up 0 bases, with 20 bases separating them. This CDR3 has 19 amino acids. CDR3 in DNA: TGTGCCAGCAGTTTATCGGGGACCGCTCAGGTTTATAGCAATCAGCCCCAGCATTTT. Translation gives CASSLSGTAQVYSNQPQHF.

This clonotype was observed at least ten times. The rearrangement links TRBV6-6 to TRBJ1-5, with D possibly being TRBD1 (6 bases). Per germline, CDR1 MNHNY and CDR2 SVGAGI (reference sequence). The CDR3 has 16 residues. The V and J ends lost 0 bases and 5 bases respectively, with 14 bases between them. CDR3 DNA: TGTGCCAGCAGTTACTCCCCAGGGGATAGGCATCAGCCCCAGCATTTT. Encoded protein: CASSYSPGDRHQPQHF.

This clonotype has ten or more counts. The chain has TRBV15 and TRBJ2-4; D is ambiguous. Germline V lookup: CDR1 LNHNV, CDR2 YYDKDF (reference sequence). Trimming left V 0 bases short and J 0 bases short, with 9 bases between. This CDR3 is built from 16 residues. The CDR3 sequence is CATSRDRTIAKNIQYF. For the CDR3, the DNA is TGTGCCACCAGCAGAGATCGTACAATAGCCAAAAACATTCAGTACTTC.

This clonotype was seen many times. The V call is TRBV30, the J call TRBJ2-1; 10 bases align to TRBD2. With V trimmed by 0 bases and J by 8 bases, 7 bases remained unmatched. The CDR3 consists of 15 residues. Germline V gives CDR1 GTSNPN, CDR2 SVGIG (reference sequence). CDR3 loop: CAWSVGLAGVDEQFF. As DNA, the CDR3 is TGTGCCTGGAGTGTAGGCCTAGCGGGAGTCGATGAGCAGTTCTTC.

This clonotype was seen only a few times. This rearrangement joins TRBV5-1 to TRBJ1-1; TRBD1 matches 7 bases. J was trimmed by 0 bases and V by 4 bases; bases with no gene match: 3. CDR3 length: 14 residues. CDR1 is SGHRS and CDR2 is YFSETQ in the germline V gene. This chain's CDR3 is CASSTGVLNTEAFF. CDR3 nucleotides: TGCGCCAGCAGCACAGGGGTACTGAACACTGAAGCTTTCTTT.

This clonotype showed up many times. This chain connects TRBV6-2 or TRBV6-3 to TRBJ2-1; D is possibly TRBD1 or TRBD2 (5 bases each). Trimming pared 6 bases from V and 10 bases from J, leaving 13 bases between. The CDR3 extends over 12 amino acids. The germline gives CDR1 MNHEY, CDR2 SVGEGT. The CDR3 spells CASSTGPGEQFF. The CDR3 coding sequence is TGTGCCAGCAGCACGGGGCCCGGGGAGCAGTTCTTC.

This clonotype was recorded at least ten times. The chain employs TRBV15 and TRBJ2-3; D is unresolved. The CDR3 runs 15 residues. V lost 0 bases, J lost 3 bases, and 10 bases lay in between. In germline, CDR1 is LNHNV, CDR2 YYDKDF (reference sequence). For the CDR3, the DNA is TGTGCCACCAGCAGAGATGGTCAGGTTACAGATACGCAGTATTTT. Amino acid sequence: CATSRDGQVTDTQYF. The complete variable domain, with remaining parts taken from reference TRBV15 and TRBJ2-3, reads DAMVIQNPRYQVTQFGKPVTLSCSQTLNHNVMYWYQQKSSQAPKLLFHYYDKDFNNEADTPDNFQSRRPNTSFCFLDIRSPGLGDTAMYLCATSRDGQVTDTQYFGPGTRLTVL.

The table lists this clonotype with a few counts. The rearrangement links TRBV5-1 to TRBJ2-5; 8 bases map to TRBD1. Germline V CDR1 and CDR2: SGHRS, YFSETQ. The length of the CDR3 is 15 residues. The V gene end was trimmed by 3 bases and the J gene end by 1 base; junction bases not matched to a gene: 5. This chain's CDR3 is CASSWMDRVQETQYF. The CDR3 nucleotides are TGCGCCAGCAGCTGGATGGACAGGGTCCAAGAGACCCAGTACTTC.

There are a few counts of this clonotype. This may come from a read error, since a much larger clone is one base off. The CDR3 loop reads CASSKDNEQFF. DNA for the CDR3: TGTGCCAGCAGTAAAGACAATGAGCAGTTCTTC. The chain employs TRBV6-5 and TRBJ2-1, with D hard to call. The CDR3 sequence is 11 residues long. Germline CDR1 and CDR2: MNHEY and SVGAGI. V was cut by 5 bases and J by 5 bases, with 4 bases left in between.

The rearrangement joins TRBV4-3 to TRBJ1-5, with D uncertain. V was trimmed by 0 bases and J by 11 bases, leaving 11 bases between them. Per the germline V gene, CDR1 is LGHNA and CDR2 is YSLEER. CDR3 size: 13 residues. The CDR3 DNA reads TGCGCCAGCAGCCAAGAGCACGGTTTAGCCCAGCATTTT. Protein product: CASSQEHGLAQHF.

This clonotype was seen a handful of times. J is TRBJ2-7 and V is TRBV28, with TRBD2 identical over 14 bases. The CDR3 contains 16 residues. V lost 6 bases to trimming and J lost 7 bases; unmatched junction nucleotides: 11. CDR1 and CDR2 (germline): MDHEN, SYDVKM. The CDR3 loop reads CASSNRRLAGGYEQYF. The CDR3 bases are TGTGCCAGCAGCAACAGGCGACTAGCGGGAGGGTATGAGCAGTACTTC.

This clonotype was seen at least ten times. The rearrangement uses TRBV7-2 and TRBJ2-3; 11 nucleotides line up with TRBD2. V lost 1 base, J lost 4 bases, and 7 bases stayed unmatched. Germline V gene lookup returns CDR1 SGHTA and CDR2 FQGNSA. There are 17 residues in the CDR3. This chain's CDR3 is CASSLVSSGRYADTQYF. In DNA form, the CDR3 reads TGTGCCAGCAGCTTAGTTTCTAGCGGGAGGTACGCAGATACGCAGTATTTT.

This clonotype was counted at least ten times. The chain has TRBV6-2 or TRBV6-3 and TRBJ2-2; maybe TRBD2 (6 bases). Germline V gene sequence: CDR1 MNHEY, CDR2 SVGEGT. The CDR3 consists of 14 residues. With 6 bases removed from V and 1 base from J, the gap between germline ends came to 9 bases. CDR3 sequence (DNA): TGTGCCAGCAGCGGGACTGAGAACACCGGGGAGCTGTTTTTT. As protein: CASSGTENTGELFF.

This clonotype was detected a few times. This chain joins TRBV28 and TRBJ1-4; no clear D gene. There are 14 residues in the CDR3. Germline loops: CDR1 MDHEN, CDR2 SYDVKM. V lost 8 bases, J lost 4 bases, and 14 bases lay in between. This CDR3 reads CASCRLDLNEKLFF. The DNA of the CDR3 is TGTGCCAGCTGCCGACTGGACCTTAATGAAAAACTGTTTTTT.

The V call is TRBV23-1, the J call TRBJ2-5; 8 bases map to TRBD1. TRBV23-1 is an ORF, and what it does is uncertain. Germline trimming cut 5 bases from V and 2 bases from J; bases unmatched to any gene: 10. CDR3 length equals 16 residues. The CDR3 DNA is TGCGCCAGCAGTACGAGTCAGGGGGCAGGGCAAGAGACCCAGTACTTC. This sequence encodes CASSTSQGAGQETQYF.